These T cell receptor beta chains were read from a single sample in a study of cytomegalovirus exposure and HLA in healthy donors. Data came from immunoSEQ multiplex PCR; TCRdb stores just in-frame clones and leaves some out. Counted here are fewer than 200,000 clones, approximately 80% occurring once; the ten biggest clones make up around 14%. Sequenced input: PBMCs. Every receptor here comes from a woman aged 45-65 years in good health and CMV-seronegative. The CDR3 runs from the conserved cysteine through the conserved F or W. The D gene is left open where the match is weak. The listing skips clone size in some rows; elsewhere it reads once, few, many or a size class.

j_call,v_call,d_call,clone_size,cdr3_nt,cdr3_aa
TRBJ1-2,TRBV10-2,.,.,TGCGCCAGCAGGAACACCGGTCAAACAGGGGGCTACACCTTC,CASRNTGQTGGYTF
TRBJ1-2,TRBV27,TRBD1,.,TGTGCCAGCAGTTTACTTGCCAGGGGGCTCGATGGCTACACCTTC,CASSLLARGLDGYTF
TRBJ1-1,TRBV11-2,.,once,TGTGCCAGCAGCCGGCAGGCCCTATTGAACACTGAAGCTTTCTTT,CASSRQALLNTEAFF
TRBJ1-4,TRBV25-1,TRBD1,.,TGTGCCAGCTCGGACAGGGCAGGATCTCTGGTTAGCGAAAAACTGTTTTTT,CASSDRAGSLVSEKLFF
TRBJ1-5,TRBV28,TRBD1,.,TGTGCCAGCAGTGCGGACAGGGGGCCCTACAATCAGCCCCAGCATTTT,CASSADRGPYNQPQHF
TRBJ1-1,TRBV2,TRBD1,.,TGTGCCAGCAGTCAGAGACAGGGAGTGAACACTGAAGCTTTCTTT,CASSQRQGVNTEAFF
TRBJ2-1,TRBV4-1,TRBD2,.,TGCGCCAGCAGCATACGGGGGGGAAATTACAATGAGCAGTTCTTC,CASSIRGGNYNEQFF
TRBJ1-4,TRBV19,.,.,TGTGCCAGTTTCTCACAGGGAGTCGGGGAAAAACTGTTTTTT,CASFSQGVGEKLFF
TRBJ2-1,TRBV4-2,TRBD2,.,TGTGCCAGCAGCCCGAACTTAGCGGGGAAATCCTACAATGAGCAGTTCTTC,CASSPNLAGKSYNEQFF
TRBJ2-7,TRBV27,TRBD2,.,TGTGCCAGCAGGGATAGCGGGAGTTCCTACGAGCAGTACTTC,CASRDSGSSYEQYF
TRBJ1-4,TRBV5-1,.,few,TGCGCCAGCAGCCCCGGGACTCTTAATGAAAAACTGTTTTTT,CASSPGTLNEKLFF
TRBJ2-1,TRBV11-2,TRBD2,once,TGTGCCAGCAGCTCCCGACTAGCGGCACACCCCTTCCCCAATGAGCAGTTCTTC,CASSSRLAAHPFPNEQFF
TRBJ2-3,TRBV2,.,.,TGTGCCAGCAAAATCGAGAGTTCGACAGATACGCAGTATTTT,CASKIESSTDTQYF
TRBJ1-1,TRBV28,.,once,TGTGCCAGCAGTTTAATAGGGGCCAAGAACACTGAAGCTTTCTTT,CASSLIGAKNTEAFF
TRBJ2-3,TRBV4-3,TRBD2,.,TGCGCCAGCAGCCAAGGGGCAGGCGGGAGCGCAGATACGCAGTATTTT,CASSQGAGGSADTQYF
TRBJ1-2,TRBV6-6,.,.,TGTGCCAGCAACCGCAGGGGAGACTATGTCGGAGGCTACACCTTC,CASNRRGDYVGGYTF
TRBJ1-1,TRBV5-6,TRBD1,.,TGTGCCAGCAGCGCCGACAGGGGGCGCGTGAACACTGAAGCTTTCTTT,CASSADRGRVNTEAFF
TRBJ2-5,TRBV7-9,TRBD2,few,TGTGCCAGCAGTCGCTTTACTAGCGGGAGGGCCCGCGAGACCCAGTACTTC,CASSRFTSGRARETQYF
TRBJ1-5,TRBV7-2,TRBD1,.,TGTGCCAGCAGCTTACTTCGACAGGGAAATCAGCCCCAGCATTTT,CASSLLRQGNQPQHF
TRBJ2-5,TRBV11-3,.,.,TGTGCCAGCAGCTTAGGGCGCTGGTTCGATGTGGAAACAGGACAAGAGACCCAGTACTTC,CASSLGRWFDVETGQETQYF
TRBJ2-1,TRBV19,.,.,TGTGCCAGTAGAAACCGCGGGAACTCCTACAATGAGCAGTTCTTC,CASRNRGNSYNEQFF
TRBJ1-5,TRBV19,TRBD1,many,TGTGCCAGTAGTGGGGGACAGGGTGGGAATCAGCCCCAGCATTTT,CASSGGQGGNQPQHF
TRBJ1-1,TRBV7-9,TRBD1,.,TGTGCCAGCAGCTTAGGAGGGGGACAGGGGGCAAACACTGAAGCTTTCTTT,CASSLGGGQGANTEAFF
TRBJ2-1,TRBV7-2,.,.,TGTGCCAGCAGCTTAGTAAGCGGACTACAAAATGAGCAGTTCTTC,CASSLVSGLQNEQFF
TRBJ2-7,TRBV11-2,.,once,TGTGCCAGCAGTTCTACAGGGTCGTACGAGCAGTACTTC,CASSSTGSYEQYF
TRBJ2-3,TRBV7-2,.,.,TGTGCCACCGGCCCCGGGTTTAGCACAGATACGCAGTATTTT,CATGPGFSTDTQYF
TRBJ1-4,TRBV6-6,.,once,TGTGCCAGCAGAGAAACAGGTTATAATGAAAAACTGTTTTTT,CASRETGYNEKLFF
TRBJ1-1,TRBV11-2,TRBD1,.,TGTGCCAGCAGTCCTCACAGGGGCACTGAAGCTTTCTTT,CASSPHRGTEAFF
TRBJ2-1,TRBV19,TRBD2,.,TGTGCCAGTACCACCGGGACTAGCGGACACAATGAGCAGTTCTTC,CASTTGTSGHNEQFF
TRBJ2-1,TRBV29-1,TRBD2,.,TGCAGCGCCCTGACTAGCGGGAGGGCTGAGCAGTTCTTC,CSALTSGRAEQFF
TRBJ2-3,TRBV13,TRBD1,.,TGTGCCAGCAGCTTCGGGACAGGGGGCACAGATACGCAGTATTTT,CASSFGTGGTDTQYF